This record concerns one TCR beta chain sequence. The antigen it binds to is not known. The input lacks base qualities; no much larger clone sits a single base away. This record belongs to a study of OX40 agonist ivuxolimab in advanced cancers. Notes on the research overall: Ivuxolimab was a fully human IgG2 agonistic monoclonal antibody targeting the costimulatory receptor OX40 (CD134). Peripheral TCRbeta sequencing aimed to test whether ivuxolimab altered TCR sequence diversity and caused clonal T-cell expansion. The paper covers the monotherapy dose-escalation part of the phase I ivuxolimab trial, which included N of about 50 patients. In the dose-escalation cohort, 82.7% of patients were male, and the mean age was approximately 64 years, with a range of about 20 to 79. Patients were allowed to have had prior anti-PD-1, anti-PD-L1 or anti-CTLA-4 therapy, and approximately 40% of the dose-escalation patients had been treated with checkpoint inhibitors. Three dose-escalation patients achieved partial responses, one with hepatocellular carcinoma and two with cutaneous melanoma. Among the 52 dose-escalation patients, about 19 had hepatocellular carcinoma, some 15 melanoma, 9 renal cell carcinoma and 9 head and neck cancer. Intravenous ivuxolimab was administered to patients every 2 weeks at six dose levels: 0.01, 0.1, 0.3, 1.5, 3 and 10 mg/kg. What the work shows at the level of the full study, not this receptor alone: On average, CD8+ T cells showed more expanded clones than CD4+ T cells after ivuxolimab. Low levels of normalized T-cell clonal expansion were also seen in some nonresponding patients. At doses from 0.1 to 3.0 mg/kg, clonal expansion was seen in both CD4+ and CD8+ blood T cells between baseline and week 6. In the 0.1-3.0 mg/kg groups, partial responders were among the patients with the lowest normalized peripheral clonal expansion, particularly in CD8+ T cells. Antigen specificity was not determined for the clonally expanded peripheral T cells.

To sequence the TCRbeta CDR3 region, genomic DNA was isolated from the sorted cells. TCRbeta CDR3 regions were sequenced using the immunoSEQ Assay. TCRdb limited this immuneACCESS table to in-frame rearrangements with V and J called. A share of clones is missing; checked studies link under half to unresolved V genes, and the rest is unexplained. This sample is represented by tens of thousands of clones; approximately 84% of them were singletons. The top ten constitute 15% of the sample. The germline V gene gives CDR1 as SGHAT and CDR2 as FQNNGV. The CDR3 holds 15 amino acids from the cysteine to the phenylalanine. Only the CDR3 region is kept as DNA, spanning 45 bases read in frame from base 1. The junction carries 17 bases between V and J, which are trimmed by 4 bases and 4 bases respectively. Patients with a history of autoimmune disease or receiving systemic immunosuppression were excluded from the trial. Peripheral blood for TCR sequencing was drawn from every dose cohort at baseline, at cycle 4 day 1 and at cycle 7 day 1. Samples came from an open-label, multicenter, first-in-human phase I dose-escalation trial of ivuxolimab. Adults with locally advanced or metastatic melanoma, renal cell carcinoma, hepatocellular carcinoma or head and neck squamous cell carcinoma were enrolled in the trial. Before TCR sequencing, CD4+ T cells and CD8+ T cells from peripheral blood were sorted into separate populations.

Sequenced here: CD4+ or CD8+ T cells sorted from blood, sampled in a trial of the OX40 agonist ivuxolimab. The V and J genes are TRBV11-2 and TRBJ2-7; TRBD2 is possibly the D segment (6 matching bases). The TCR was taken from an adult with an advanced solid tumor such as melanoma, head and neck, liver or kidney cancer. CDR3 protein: CASSSRLEVIYEQYF. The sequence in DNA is TGTGCCAGCAGCTCCCGACTAGAAGTAATTTACGAGCAGTACTTC.